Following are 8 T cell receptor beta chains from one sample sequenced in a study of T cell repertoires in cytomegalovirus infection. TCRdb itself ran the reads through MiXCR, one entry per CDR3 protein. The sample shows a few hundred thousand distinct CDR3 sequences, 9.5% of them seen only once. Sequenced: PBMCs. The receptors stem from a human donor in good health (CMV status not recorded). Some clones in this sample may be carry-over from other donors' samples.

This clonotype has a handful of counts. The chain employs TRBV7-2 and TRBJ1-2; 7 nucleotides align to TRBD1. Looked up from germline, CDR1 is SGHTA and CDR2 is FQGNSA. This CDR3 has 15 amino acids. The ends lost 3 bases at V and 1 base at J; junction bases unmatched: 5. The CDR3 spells CASSLYRGDNYGYTF. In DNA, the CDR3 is TGTGCCAGCAGCTTGTACAGGGGAGATAACTATGGCTACACCTTC.

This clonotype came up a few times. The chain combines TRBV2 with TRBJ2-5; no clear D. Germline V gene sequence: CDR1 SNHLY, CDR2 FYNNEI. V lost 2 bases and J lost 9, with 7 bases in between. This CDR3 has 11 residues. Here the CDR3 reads CASSELTAQYF. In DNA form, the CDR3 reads TGTGCCAGCAGTGAACTCACCGCCCAGTACTTC.

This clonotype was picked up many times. As DNA, the CDR3 is TGTGCCAGCAGCGGTACCCAGGGAGGCAATCAGCCCCAGCATTTT. Translation gives CASSGTQGGNQPQHF. The chain employs TRBV7-9 and TRBJ1-5, with a weak D call TRBD1 (5 bases). Germline-derived CDR1 and CDR2 are SEHNR and FQNEAQ (reference sequence). V lost 5 bases to trimming and J lost 2 bases, with 13 bases between them. The CDR3 is made up of 15 amino acids.

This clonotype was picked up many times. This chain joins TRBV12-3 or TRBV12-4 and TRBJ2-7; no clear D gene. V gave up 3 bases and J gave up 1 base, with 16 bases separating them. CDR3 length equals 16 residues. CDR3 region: CASSLVGAVTSYEQYF. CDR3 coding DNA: TGTGCCAGCAGTTTGGTAGGAGCAGTTACATCCTACGAGCAGTACTTC.

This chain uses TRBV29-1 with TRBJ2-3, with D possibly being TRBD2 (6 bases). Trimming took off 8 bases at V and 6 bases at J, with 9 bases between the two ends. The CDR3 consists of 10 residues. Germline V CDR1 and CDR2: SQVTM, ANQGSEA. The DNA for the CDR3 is TGCAGCTCTGGGGGGGATACGCAGTATTTT. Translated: CSSGGDTQYF.

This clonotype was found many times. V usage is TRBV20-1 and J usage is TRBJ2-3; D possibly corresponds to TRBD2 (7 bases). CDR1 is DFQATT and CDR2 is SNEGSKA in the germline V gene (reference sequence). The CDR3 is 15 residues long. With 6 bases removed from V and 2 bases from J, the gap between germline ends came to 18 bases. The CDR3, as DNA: TGCAGTGCGCTTGTAGGAGGGGGGGCCACAGATACGCAGTATTTT. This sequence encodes CSALVGGGATDTQYF.

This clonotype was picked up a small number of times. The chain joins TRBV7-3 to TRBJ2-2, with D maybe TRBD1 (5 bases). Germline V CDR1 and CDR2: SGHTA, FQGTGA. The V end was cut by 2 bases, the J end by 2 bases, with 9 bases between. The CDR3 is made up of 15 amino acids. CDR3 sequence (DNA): TGTGCCAGCAGCTTAGGACATGCAAACACCGGGGAGCTGTTTTTT. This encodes CASSLGHANTGELFF.

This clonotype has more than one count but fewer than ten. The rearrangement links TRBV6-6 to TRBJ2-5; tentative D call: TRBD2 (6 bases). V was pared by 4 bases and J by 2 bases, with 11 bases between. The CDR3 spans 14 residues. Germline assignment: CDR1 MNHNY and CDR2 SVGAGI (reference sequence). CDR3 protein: CASSSTTSQETQYF. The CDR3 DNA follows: TGTGCCAGCAGTTCGACGACTAGTCAAGAGACCCAGTACTTC.